The rows below give T cell receptor beta chains drawn from one sample of a study of CD8+CD57+ T cells in acquired aplastic anemia. TCRdb independently ran MiXCR on the reads; one entry per CDR3 protein. The sample lists roughly 190,000 distinct CDR3 sequences; roughly half were seen once. The sample taken for sequencing was sorted CD4+, CD8+, or CD8+CD57+ T cells (not recorded which) from PBMCs. These receptors all stem from a human donor in good health, serving as a control. The CDR3 runs from the conserved cysteine through the conserved F or W. The order of the fields is D gene, V gene, clone size, CDR3 length, J gene, CDR3 protein, CDR3 DNA. The D gene is left open where the match is weak. Not every row has a clone size; where given, it reads once, few, many or a size class.

NA,TRBV7-8,once,14,TRBJ2-7,CASSSSSNTYEQYF,TGTGCCAGCAGCTCGTCGTCTAACACCTACGAGCAGTACTTC
NA,TRBV7-8,NA,18,TRBJ2-7,CASSLFGGGKKRYYEQYF,TGTGCCAGCAGCTTATTCGGAGGGGGCAAGAAGCGGTATTACGAGCAGTACTTC
TRBD1,TRBV7-9,NA,18,TRBJ1-3,CASSLAGTGGVSGNTIYF,TGTGCCAGCAGCTTGGCCGGGACAGGGGGCGTATCTGGAAACACCATATATTTT
TRBD2,TRBV28,few,15,TRBJ2-1,CASSLVAGGRNEQFF,TGTGCCAGCAGTTTAGTAGCGGGGGGGCGAAATGAGCAGTTCTTC
NA,TRBV20-1,NA,13,TRBJ2-5,CSARGGAGETQYF,TGCAGTGCTAGGGGGGGGGCCGGGGAGACCCAGTACTTC
NA,TRBV7-2,once,16,TRBJ2-1,CASSLVEGGHSNEQFF,TGTGCCAGCAGCTTAGTGGAGGGGGGCCATTCCAATGAGCAGTTCTTC
NA,TRBV10-3,once,16,TRBJ1-5,CAISDLDRSSNQPQHF,TGTGCCATCAGTGACCTGGACAGATCTAGCAATCAGCCCCAGCATTTT
NA,TRBV29-1,few,14,TRBJ2-1,CSVGSRSSYNEQFF,TGCAGCGTTGGATCCCGGAGCTCCTACAATGAGCAGTTCTTC
TRBD2,TRBV7-3,NA,13,TRBJ2-1,CASRSGGGNEQFF,TGTGCCAGCAGATCTGGGGGGGGCAATGAGCAGTTCTTC
NA,TRBV7-9,NA,15,TRBJ2-7,CASSLGIGSTYEQYF,TGTGCCAGCAGCTTAGGCATTGGTTCGACCTACGAGCAGTACTTC
TRBD1,TRBV27,NA,15,TRBJ1-6,CASSPQTGFGSPLHF,TGTGCCAGCAGTCCACAGACAGGGTTTGGTTCACCCCTCCACTTT
NA,TRBV7-3,NA,14,TRBJ2-2,CASSPRTVSGELFF,TGTGCCAGCAGCCCTCGGACAGTGTCCGGGGAGCTGTTTTTT
NA,TRBV5-6,NA,13,TRBJ2-6,CASGGRGANVLTF,TGTGCCAGCGGGGGGAGGGGGGCCAACGTCCTGACTTTC
NA,TRBV10-3,NA,15,TRBJ2-7,CASSRRDTEGYEQYF,TGTGCCAGCAGTAGGCGGGACACCGAAGGATACGAGCAGTACTTC
TRBD1,TRBV11-2,many,15,TRBJ1-2,CASSPTGTANYGYTF,TGTGCCAGCAGCCCCACCGGGACAGCTAACTATGGCTACACCTTC
TRBD1,TRBV20-1,NA,14,TRBJ1-5,CSATGTAENQPQHF,TGCAGTGCAACCGGGACAGCGGAAAATCAGCCCCAGCATTTT
TRBD1,TRBV20-1,many,17,TRBJ2-5,CSARDPRGQSTQETQYF,TGCAGTGCTAGAGACCCTAGGGGACAGAGCACGCAAGAGACCCAGTACTTC
TRBD2,TRBV10-3,NA,17,TRBJ2-5,CAIRGGGDSPIGETQYF,TGTGCCATCAGGGGCGGGGGGGACAGCCCTATCGGAGAGACCCAGTACTTC
NA,TRBV15,few,12,TRBJ2-7,CATGSNIYEQYF,TGTGCCACCGGAAGTAACATCTACGAGCAGTACTTC
NA,TRBV12-5,many,17,TRBJ2-1,CASGLVVSISSYNEQFF,TGTGCTAGTGGTTTGGTAGTAAGCATAAGCTCCTACAATGAGCAGTTCTTC
TRBD2,TRBV20-1,NA,16,TRBJ2-2,CSAGTSGGANTGELFF,TGCAGTGCCGGGACTAGCGGGGGAGCGAACACCGGGGAGCTGTTTTTT
NA,TRBV11-2,many,14,TRBJ1-2,CASSLVNGNYGYTF,TGTGCCAGCAGCTTAGTTAACGGAAACTATGGCTACACCTTC
TRBD2,TRBV4-2,NA,20,TRBJ2-3,CASTPPILAGGPTHTDTQYF,TGTGCCAGCACCCCCCCTATTCTAGCGGGGGGGCCCACACACACAGATACGCAGTATTTT
TRBD1,TRBV5-8,many,15,TRBJ2-5,CASRVGTGGAETQYF,TGTGCCAGCAGGGTCGGGACAGGTGGAGCAGAGACCCAGTACTTC
NA,TRBV12-3/TRBV12-4,many,14,TRBJ1-5,CASSLNDRNQPQHF,TGTGCCAGCAGTTTAAACGACAGAAATCAGCCCCAGCATTTT
NA,TRBV10-1,NA,13,TRBJ2-5,CASSAGLKGTQYF,TGCGCCAGCAGTGCCGGCCTCAAGGGGACCCAGTACTTC
NA,TRBV4-3,many,15,TRBJ1-2,CASSQGLTVNYGYTF,TGCGCCAGCAGCCAAGGATTGACAGTTAACTATGGCTACACCTTC
NA,TRBV24-1,NA,14,TRBJ1-2,CATSGGSREHGYTF,TGTGCCACCAGTGGGGGGAGCAGGGAGCATGGCTACACCTTC
NA,TRBV27,many,12,TRBJ2-3,CASTSSTDTQYF,TGTGCCAGCACCTCTAGCACAGATACGCAGTATTTT
NA,TRBV19,NA,15,TRBJ1-1,CASSNGGHRNTEAFF,TGTGCCAGTAGTAACGGCGGGCATCGGAACACTGAAGCTTTCTTT
TRBD1,TRBV4-1,NA,16,TRBJ1-1,CASSQEGQTISTEAFF,TGCGCCAGCAGCCAAGAGGGACAGACAATCAGCACTGAAGCTTTCTTT
NA,TRBV15,few,15,TRBJ2-7,CATSRDAHSLYEQYF,TGTGCCACCAGCAGAGATGCGCACAGCCTTTACGAGCAGTACTTC
NA,TRBV7-2,NA,12,TRBJ1-2,CASRDITYGYTF,TGTGCCAGTAGGGACATAACCTATGGCTACACCTTC
NA,TRBV7-3,NA,13,TRBJ1-6,CASSLGVDSPLHF,TGTGCCAGCAGCTTAGGTGTTGATTCACCCCTCCACTTT
NA,TRBV12-3/TRBV12-4,many,15,TRBJ1-1,CASIITGGMGTEAFF,TGTGCCAGCATTATCACTGGGGGGATGGGTACTGAAGCTTTCTTT
TRBD1,TRBV4-3,NA,17,TRBJ1-3,CASSQALGQHSGNTIYF,TGCGCCAGCAGCCAAGCTCTGGGACAGCACTCTGGAAACACCATATATTTT
TRBD1,TRBV20-1,NA,16,TRBJ2-7,CSARVIRWTGKYEQYF,TGCAGTGCTAGAGTAATCCGATGGACAGGGAAGTACGAGCAGTACTTC
NA,TRBV7-9,NA,15,TRBJ1-6,CASSPQWGDNSPLHF,TGTGCCAGCAGCCCACAATGGGGGGACAATTCACCCCTCCACTTT
TRBD2,TRBV20-1,NA,16,TRBJ2-7,CSARPGLAGSFYEQYF,TGCAGTGCTAGACCGGGACTAGCGGGATCATTCTACGAGCAGTACTTC
NA,TRBV20-1,NA,12,TRBJ1-6,CSASFYNSPLHF,TGCAGTGCTTCGTTCTATAATTCACCCCTCCACTTT
NA,TRBV20-1,NA,12,TRBJ1-1,CSAITTGAEAFF,TGCAGTGCTATCACTACGGGAGCTGAAGCTTTCTTT
TRBD1,TRBV25-1,NA,14,TRBJ1-2,CASSVIGTDYGYTF,TGTGCCAGCAGTGTAATAGGGACAGACTATGGCTACACCTTC
NA,TRBV29-1,NA,13,TRBJ1-2,CSVDGGTPYGYTF,TGCAGCGTTGACGGCGGGACACCTTATGGCTACACCTTC
NA,TRBV2,NA,13,TRBJ2-3,CASSTGGGVTQYF,TGTGCCAGCAGTACCGGAGGGGGTGTTACGCAGTATTTT
TRBD1,TRBV29-1,NA,13,TRBJ1-5,CSVAGQANQPQHF,TGCAGCGTGGCCGGACAGGCCAATCAGCCCCAGCATTTT
TRBD1,TRBV25-1,NA,15,TRBJ1-1,CASSPPGQGDTEAFF,TGTGCCAGCAGTCCGCCCGGACAGGGGGACACTGAAGCTTTCTTT